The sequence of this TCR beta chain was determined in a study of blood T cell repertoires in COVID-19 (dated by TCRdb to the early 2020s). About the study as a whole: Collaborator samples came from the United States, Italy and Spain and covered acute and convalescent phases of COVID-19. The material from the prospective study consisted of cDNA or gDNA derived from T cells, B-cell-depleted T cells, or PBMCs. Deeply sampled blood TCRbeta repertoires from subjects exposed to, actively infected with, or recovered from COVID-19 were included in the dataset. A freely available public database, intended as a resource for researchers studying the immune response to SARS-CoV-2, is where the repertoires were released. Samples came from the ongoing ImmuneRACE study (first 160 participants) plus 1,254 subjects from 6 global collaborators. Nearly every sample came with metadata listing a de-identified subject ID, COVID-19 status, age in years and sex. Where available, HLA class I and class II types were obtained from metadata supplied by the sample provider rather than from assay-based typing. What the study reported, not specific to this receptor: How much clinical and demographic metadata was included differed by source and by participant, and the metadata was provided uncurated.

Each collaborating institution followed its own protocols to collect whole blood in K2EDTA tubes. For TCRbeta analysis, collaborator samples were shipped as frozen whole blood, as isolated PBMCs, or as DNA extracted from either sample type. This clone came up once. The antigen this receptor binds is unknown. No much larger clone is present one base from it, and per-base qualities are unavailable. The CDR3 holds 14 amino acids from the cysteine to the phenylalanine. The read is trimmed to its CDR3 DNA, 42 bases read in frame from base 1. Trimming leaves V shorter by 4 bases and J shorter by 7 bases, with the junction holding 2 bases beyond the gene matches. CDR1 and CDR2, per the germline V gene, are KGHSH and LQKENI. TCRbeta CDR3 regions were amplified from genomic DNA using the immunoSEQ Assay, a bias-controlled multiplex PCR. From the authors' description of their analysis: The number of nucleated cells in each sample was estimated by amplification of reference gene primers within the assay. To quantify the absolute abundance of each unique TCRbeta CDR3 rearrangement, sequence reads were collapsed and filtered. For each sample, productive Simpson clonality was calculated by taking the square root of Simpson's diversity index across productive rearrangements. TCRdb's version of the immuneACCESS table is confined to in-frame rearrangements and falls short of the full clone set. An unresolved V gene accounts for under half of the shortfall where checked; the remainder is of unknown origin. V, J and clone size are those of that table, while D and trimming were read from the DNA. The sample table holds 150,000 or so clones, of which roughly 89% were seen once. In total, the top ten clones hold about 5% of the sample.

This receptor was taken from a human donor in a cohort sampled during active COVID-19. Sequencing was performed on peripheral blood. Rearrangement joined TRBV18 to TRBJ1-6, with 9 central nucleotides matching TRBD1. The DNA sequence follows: TGTGCCAGCTCACACGGACAGGGGAATTCACCCCTCCACTTT. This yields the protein CASSHGQGNSPLHF.